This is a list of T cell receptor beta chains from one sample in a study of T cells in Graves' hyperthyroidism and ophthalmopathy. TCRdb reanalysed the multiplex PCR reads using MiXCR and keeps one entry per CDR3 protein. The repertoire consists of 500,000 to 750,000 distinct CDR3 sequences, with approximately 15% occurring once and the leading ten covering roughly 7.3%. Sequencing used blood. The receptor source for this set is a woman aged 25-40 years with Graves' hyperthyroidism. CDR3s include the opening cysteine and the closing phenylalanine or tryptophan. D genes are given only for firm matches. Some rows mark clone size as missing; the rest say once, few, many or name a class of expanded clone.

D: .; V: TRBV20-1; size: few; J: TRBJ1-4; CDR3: CSAPGGAPYEKLFF; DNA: TGCAGTGCCCCCGGTGGGGCACCGTATGAAAAACTGTTTTTT
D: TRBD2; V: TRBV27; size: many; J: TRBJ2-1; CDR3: CASSRTSSVEQFF; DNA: TGTGCCAGCAGCAGGACTAGCTCCGTTGAGCAGTTCTTC
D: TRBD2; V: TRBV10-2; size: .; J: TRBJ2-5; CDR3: CASSLAGSTRETQYF; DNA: TGCGCCAGCAGTCTAGCGGGATCGACCCGGGAGACCCAGTACTTC
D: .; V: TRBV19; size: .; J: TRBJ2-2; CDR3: CASSTNPGHGTGELFF; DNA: TGTGCCAGTAGTACTAACCCTGGGCACGGCACCGGGGAGCTGTTTTTT
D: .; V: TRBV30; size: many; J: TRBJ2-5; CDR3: CAWSPEGAETQYF; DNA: TGTGCCTGGAGTCCAGAGGGTGCAGAGACCCAGTACTTC
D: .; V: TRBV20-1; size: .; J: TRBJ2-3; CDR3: CSARDEVIPGTQYF; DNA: TGCAGTGCTAGGGATGAGGTTATCCCAGGTACGCAGTATTTT
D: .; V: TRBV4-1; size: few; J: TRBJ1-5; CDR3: CASSHGTSGQPQHF; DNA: TGCGCCAGCAGCCACGGCACGAGCGGGCAGCCCCAGCATTTT
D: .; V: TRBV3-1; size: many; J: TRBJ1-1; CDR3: CASSSDRYTAFF; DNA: TGTGCCAGCAGCTCGGATAGATACACGGCTTTCTTT
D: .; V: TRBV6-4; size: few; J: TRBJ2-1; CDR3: CASSEFSGNEQFF; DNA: TGTGCCAGCAGTGAGTTTAGCGGCAATGAGCAGTTCTTC
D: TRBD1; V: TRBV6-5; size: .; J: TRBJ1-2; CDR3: CASSYSRQGTYGYTF; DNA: TGTGCCAGCAGTTACTCAAGACAGGGAACCTATGGCTACACCTTC
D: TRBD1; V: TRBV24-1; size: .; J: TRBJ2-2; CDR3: CATSDWGIQGADGTGELFF; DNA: TGTGCCACCAGTGATTGGGGGATTCAGGGGGCTGATGGCACCGGGGAGCTGTTTTTT
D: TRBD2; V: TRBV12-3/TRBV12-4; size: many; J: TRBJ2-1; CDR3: CASSFGRGSSNEQFF; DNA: TGTGCCAGCAGTTTCGGGCGGGGGAGCTCCAATGAGCAGTTCTTC
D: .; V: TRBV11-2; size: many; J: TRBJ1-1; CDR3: CASSLVAGVGTEAFF; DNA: TGTGCCAGCAGCTTAGTCGCGGGGGTGGGCACTGAAGCTTTCTTT
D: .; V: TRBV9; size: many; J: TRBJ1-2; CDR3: CASSVDEATDYGYTF; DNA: TGTGCCAGCAGCGTAGACGAGGCGACCGACTATGGCTACACCTTC
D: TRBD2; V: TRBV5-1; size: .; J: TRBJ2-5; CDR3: CASSLGLAGDVFETQYF; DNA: TGCGCCAGCAGCTTGGGACTAGCGGGAGATGTGTTCGAGACCCAGTACTTC
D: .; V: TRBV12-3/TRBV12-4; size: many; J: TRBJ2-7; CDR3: CASCHSGTAFYEQYF; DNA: TGTGCCAGCTGCCACTCCGGGACCGCATTCTACGAGCAGTACTTC
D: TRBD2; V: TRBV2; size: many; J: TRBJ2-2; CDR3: CASSLAGGSNTGELFF; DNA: TGTGCCAGCAGTTTAGCGGGAGGATCGAACACCGGGGAGCTGTTTTTT
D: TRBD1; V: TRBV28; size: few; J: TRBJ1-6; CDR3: CAADREGSPLHF; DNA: TGTGCCGCGGACAGGGAGGGTTCACCCCTCCACTTT
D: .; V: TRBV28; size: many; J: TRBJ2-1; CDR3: CASSLRFFNEQFF; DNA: TGTGCCAGCAGTTTAAGGTTTTTCAATGAGCAGTTCTTC
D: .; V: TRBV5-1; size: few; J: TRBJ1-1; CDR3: CASRLLWTQRGGAFF; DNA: TGCGCCAGCAGGCTGCTTTGGACTCAGAGGGGGGGAGCTTTCTTT
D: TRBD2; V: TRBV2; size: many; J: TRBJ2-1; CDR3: CANNLAGLSSYNEQFF; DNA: TGTGCCAACAATCTAGCGGGGTTGAGCTCCTACAATGAGCAGTTCTTC
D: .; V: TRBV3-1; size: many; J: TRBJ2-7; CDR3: CASSQEGRGTYEQYF; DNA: TGTGCCAGCAGCCAAGAAGGGCGCGGAACCTACGAGCAGTACTTC
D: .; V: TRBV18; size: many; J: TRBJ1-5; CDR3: CASSPRERQPQHF; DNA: TGTGCCAGCTCACCACGGGAGCGGCAGCCCCAGCATTTT
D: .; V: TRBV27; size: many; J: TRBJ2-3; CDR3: CASSLVSADTQYF; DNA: TGTGCCAGCAGTTTAGTTTCGGCAGATACGCAGTATTTT
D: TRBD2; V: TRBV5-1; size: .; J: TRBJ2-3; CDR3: CASSRSGGVADTQYF; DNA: TGCGCCAGCAGTCGTAGCGGGGGGGTTGCAGATACGCAGTATTTT
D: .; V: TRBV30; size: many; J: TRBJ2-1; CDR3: CAWGALGARTEQFF; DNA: TGTGCCTGGGGGGCTTTGGGGGCACGGACCGAGCAGTTCTTC
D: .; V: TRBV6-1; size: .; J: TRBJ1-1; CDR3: CASSELIWGATEAFF; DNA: TGTGCCAGCAGTGAACTAATCTGGGGGGCGACTGAAGCTTTCTTT
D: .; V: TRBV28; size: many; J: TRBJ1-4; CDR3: CASTTGAAPTNEKLFF; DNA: TGTGCCAGCACCACAGGAGCAGCCCCGACTAATGAAAAACTGTTTTTT
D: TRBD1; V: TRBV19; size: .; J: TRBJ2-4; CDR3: CASSIAPTGSGENIQYF; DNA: TGTGCCAGTAGTATAGCCCCGACAGGGTCGGGCGAAAACATTCAGTACTTC
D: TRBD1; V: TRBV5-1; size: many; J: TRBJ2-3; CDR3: CASKRGQDTDTQYF; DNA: TGCGCCAGCAAGCGTGGACAGGACACAGATACGCAGTATTTT
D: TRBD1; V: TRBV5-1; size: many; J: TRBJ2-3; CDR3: CASSHRRDSNTDTQYF; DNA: TGCGCCAGCAGCCACAGAAGGGACAGCAACACAGATACGCAGTATTTT
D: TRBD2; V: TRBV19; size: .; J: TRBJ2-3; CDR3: CASSILAEGTDTQYF; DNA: TGTGCCAGTAGTATACTAGCGGAGGGAACAGATACGCAGTATTTT
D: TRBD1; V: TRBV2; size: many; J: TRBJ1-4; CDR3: CASSLRQGGNEKLFF; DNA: TGTGCCAGCAGTCTAAGACAGGGGGGCAATGAAAAACTGTTTTTT
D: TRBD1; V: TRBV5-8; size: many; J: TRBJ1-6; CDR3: CASSLVGQVEQSPLHF; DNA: TGTGCCAGCAGCTTGGTGGGACAGGTCGAGCAATCACCCCTCCACTTT
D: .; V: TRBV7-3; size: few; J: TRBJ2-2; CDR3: CASSAGWGGKDTGELFF; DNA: TGTGCCAGCAGCGCGGGGTGGGGCGGGAAAGACACCGGGGAGCTGTTTTTT
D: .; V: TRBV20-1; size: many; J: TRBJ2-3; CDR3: CSAQPPPHGAQYF; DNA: TGCAGTGCCCAACCACCCCCACATGGTGCGCAGTATTTT
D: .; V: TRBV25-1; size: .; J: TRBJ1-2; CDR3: CASSDTGTTYHGYTF; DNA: TGTGCCAGCAGTGATACCGGGACAACCTATCATGGCTACACCTTC
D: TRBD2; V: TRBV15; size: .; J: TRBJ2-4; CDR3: CATSTGLAGVRAKNIQYF; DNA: TGTGCCACCAGCACGGGACTAGCGGGAGTTCGCGCCAAAAACATTCAGTACTTC
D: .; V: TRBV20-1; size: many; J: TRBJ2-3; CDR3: CSASSQTYTDTQYF; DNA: TGCAGTGCTAGTTCCCAGACGTACACAGATACGCAGTATTTT
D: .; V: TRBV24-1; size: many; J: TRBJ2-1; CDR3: CATSDPYNEQFF; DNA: TGTGCCACCAGTGATCCCTACAATGAGCAGTTCTTC
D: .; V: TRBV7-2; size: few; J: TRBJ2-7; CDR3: CASSLTGLPYEQYF; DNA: TGTGCCAGCAGCTTAACGGGGCTACCTTACGAGCAGTACTTC
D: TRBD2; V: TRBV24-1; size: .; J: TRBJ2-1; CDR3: CATSDLGGLANNEQFF; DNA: TGTGCCACCAGTGATCTTGGGGGACTAGCGAACAATGAGCAGTTCTTC
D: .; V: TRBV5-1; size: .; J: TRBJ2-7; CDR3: CASSFNRLYEQYF; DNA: TGCGCCAGCAGCTTCAACAGGTTGTACGAGCAGTACTTC
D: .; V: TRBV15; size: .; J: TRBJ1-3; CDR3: CATGSGHDSGNTIYF; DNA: TGTGCCACCGGCTCCGGTCACGACTCTGGAAACACCATATATTTT
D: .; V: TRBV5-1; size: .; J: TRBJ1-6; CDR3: CASSQIYNSPLHF; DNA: TGCGCCAGCAGCCAAATCTATAATTCACCCCTCCACTTT
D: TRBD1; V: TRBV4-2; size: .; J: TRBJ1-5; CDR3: CASSQDTGTGYQPQHF; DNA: TGTGCCAGCAGCCAGGACACCGGGACAGGGTATCAGCCCCAGCATTTT
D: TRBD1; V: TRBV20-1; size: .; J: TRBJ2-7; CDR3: CSALDRGFYEQYF; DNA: TGCAGTGCTCTGGACAGGGGCTTCTACGAGCAGTACTTC
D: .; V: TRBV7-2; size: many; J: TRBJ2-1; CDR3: CASSPVGGYNEQFF; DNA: TGTGCCAGCAGCCCAGTCGGCGGGTACAATGAGCAGTTCTTC
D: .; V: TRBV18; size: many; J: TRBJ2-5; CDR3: CASSPSAGTQETQYF; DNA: TGTGCCAGCTCACCAAGCGCAGGAACACAAGAGACCCAGTACTTC
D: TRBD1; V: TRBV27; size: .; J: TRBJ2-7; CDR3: CASSGTGVFNEQYF; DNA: TGTGCCAGCAGTGGGACAGGGGTCTTCAACGAGCAGTACTTC
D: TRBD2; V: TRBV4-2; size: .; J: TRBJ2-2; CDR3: CASSQVGGLAGGPGELFF; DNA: TGTGCCAGCAGCCAGGTCGGGGGACTAGCGGGAGGGCCCGGGGAGCTGTTTTTT
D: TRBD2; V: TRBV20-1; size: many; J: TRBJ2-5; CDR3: CSASRGEWETQYF; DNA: TGCAGTGCTAGCCGGGGGGAGTGGGAGACCCAGTACTTC